This is a list of T cell receptor beta chains from one sample in a study of CD4 T cells in relation to SARS-CoV-2 and coronaviruses. Using immunoSEQ multiplex PCR, the repertoire was profiled, and TCRdb retains in-frame clones only, with some absent. Here the sample spans tens of thousands of clones, 77% being singletons. Antigens for these TCRs are unknown. The sequenced sample consisted of memory CD4+ T cells from PBMCs, cultured in vitro. These receptors were collected from an adult with COVID-19. Each CDR3 is given with its conserved first and last residue. The D gene is left open where the match is weak. Clone sizes are given selectively: once, few, many, or a class where the clone is expanded.

TRBV2	TRBD2	TRBJ2-1	.	CASRLAGVGYNEQFF	TGTGCCAGCAGGCTAGCGGGAGTGGGCTACAATGAGCAGTTCTTC
TRBV25-1	TRBD1	TRBJ1-1	few	CASSVGPRQGADTEAFF	TGTGCCAGCAGTGTTGGGCCCCGACAGGGGGCGGACACTGAAGCTTTCTTT
TRBV5-1	.	TRBJ1-1	.	CASSLRGLITEAFF	TGCGCCAGCAGCTTGAGAGGTTTGATTACTGAAGCTTTCTTT
TRBV21-1	.	TRBJ1-5	.	CASRRTGSNQPQHF	TGTGCCAGCAGGAGGACAGGGAGCAATCAGCCCCAGCATTTT
TRBV24-1	.	TRBJ2-1	.	CATSDLSGKYNEQFF	TGTGCCACCAGTGATTTGTCGGGAAAATACAATGAGCAGTTCTTC
TRBV18	.	TRBJ2-5	once	CASSSKPTLQETQYF	TGTGCCAGCTCTTCTAAGCCCACACTCCAAGAGACCCAGTACTTC
TRBV11-2	.	TRBJ2-5	.	CASSLELFKHKETQYF	TGTGCCAGCAGCTTAGAACTATTTAAACATAAGGAGACCCAGTACTTC
TRBV20-1	.	TRBJ2-1	few	CSAPLPPAQFF	TGCAGTGCTCCATTACCGCCCGCGCAGTTCTTC
TRBV10-2	TRBD1	TRBJ2-5	.	CASRRDRGQETQYF	TGCGCCAGCAGGAGGGACAGGGGCCAAGAGACCCAGTACTTC
TRBV2	.	TRBJ2-2	.	CASTGLRNTGELFF	TGTGCCAGCACGGGATTGAGGAACACCGGGGAGCTGTTTTTT
TRBV29-1	TRBD2	TRBJ2-1	few	CSATLAKSYNEQFF	TGCAGCGCCACACTAGCGAAATCCTACAATGAGCAGTTCTTC
TRBV9	.	TRBJ2-7	.	CASTRGHDPSYEQYF	TGTGCCAGCACCCGGGGCCATGACCCTTCCTACGAGCAGTACTTC
TRBV7-9	TRBD1	TRBJ2-5	.	CASSPGQGAFLQETQYF	TGTGCCAGCAGCCCGGGACAGGGGGCCTTCCTCCAAGAGACCCAGTACTTC
TRBV4-1	.	TRBJ1-1	.	CASSQELRGRASWTEAFF	TGCGCCAGCAGCCAAGAGTTACGGGGAAGGGCCAGTTGGACTGAAGCTTTCTTT
TRBV13	TRBD2	TRBJ2-7	few	CASSLGLAGAYEQYF	TGTGCCAGCAGCTTGGGACTAGCGGGAGCCTACGAGCAGTACTTC
TRBV21-1	.	TRBJ2-7	few	CASSKQGEQYF	TGTGCCAGCAGCAAACAGGGCGAGCAGTACTTC
TRBV5-1	.	TRBJ1-2	.	CASSEDSANYGYTF	TGCGCCAGCAGCGAGGACAGCGCGAACTATGGCTACACCTTC
TRBV5-1	TRBD2	TRBJ2-7	.	CASSQNSGRVYEQYF	TGCGCCAGCAGCCAGAATAGCGGGAGGGTCTACGAGCAGTACTTC
TRBV12-3/TRBV12-4	.	TRBJ1-1	.	CASSPQGSLEAFF	TGTGCCAGCAGTCCACAGGGTTCGCTTGAAGCTTTCTTT
TRBV3-1/TRBV3-2	TRBD1	TRBJ2-2	.	CASSRTGGNGELFF	TGTGCCAGCAGCCGGACAGGGGGCAACGGGGAGCTGTTTTTT
TRBV28	.	TRBJ1-1	.	CASSRPGPTEAFF	TGTGCCAGCAGCCGTCCGGGACCCACTGAAGCTTTCTTT
TRBV5-6	.	TRBJ1-4	.	CASSLGALRDEKLFF	TGTGCCAGCAGCTTAGGTGCACTCCGGGATGAAAAACTGTTTTTT
TRBV11-2	.	TRBJ2-1	.	CASSFGGNSYNEQFF	TGTGCCAGCAGCTTTGGGGGAAACTCCTACAATGAGCAGTTCTTC
TRBV15	.	TRBJ2-2	.	CATSRDVLGTGELFF	TGTGCCACCAGCAGAGACGTGCTGGGGACCGGGGAGCTGTTTTTT
TRBV27	TRBD2	TRBJ2-1	.	CASSLVAGPIVKQFF	TGTGCCAGCAGTTTAGTAGCGGGCCCGATCGTTAAGCAGTTCTTC
TRBV5-1	.	TRBJ2-7	.	CASSKNRAAAYEQYF	TGCGCCAGCAGCAAAAACCGGGCCGCCGCCTACGAGCAGTACTTC
TRBV12-3/TRBV12-4	.	TRBJ1-4	.	CASSLGEKLFF	TGTGCCAGCAGTTTAGGAGAAAAACTGTTTTTT
TRBV18	.	TRBJ2-7	.	CASSPPGDGSYEQYF	TGTGCCAGCTCACCACCAGGTGACGGTTCCTACGAGCAGTACTTC
TRBV28	.	TRBJ2-5	.	CASSPPITRVQYF	TGTGCCAGCAGTCCGCCAATTACCAGAGTACAGTACTTC
TRBV6-1	.	TRBJ2-3	.	CASSDYNTDTQYF	TGTGCCAGCAGTGATTACAACACAGATACGCAGTATTTT
TRBV24-1	.	TRBJ2-1	once	CATSDFRVSYNEQFF	TGTGCCACCAGTGATTTTCGGGTATCCTACAATGAGCAGTTCTTC
TRBV5-1	.	TRBJ2-1	.	CASSLTGDSSYNEQFF	TGCGCCAGCAGCTTGACGGGCGATAGCTCCTACAATGAGCAGTTCTTC
TRBV7-9	.	TRBJ1-5	few	CASSDGDQPQHF	TGTGCCAGCAGCGACGGGGATCAGCCCCAGCATTTT
TRBV4-2	.	TRBJ2-7	few	CASSQVPAEPHYEQYF	TGTGCCAGCAGCCAAGTTCCAGCGGAACCCCACTACGAGCAGTACTTC
TRBV6-5	.	TRBJ2-7	.	CASSYAGLSYEQYF	TGTGCCAGCAGTTATGCGGGACTGTCCTACGAGCAGTACTTC
TRBV19	.	TRBJ2-2	.	CASSIRGGTGELFF	TGTGCCAGTAGTATTCGAGGAGGCACCGGGGAGCTGTTTTTT
TRBV7-9	TRBD1	TRBJ1-2	.	CASSTLRSRTGTYGYTF	TGTGCCAGCAGCACTTTACGATCGCGGACAGGGACCTATGGCTACACCTTC
TRBV11-2	.	TRBJ1-1	.	CASSFSVNTEAFF	TGTGCCAGCAGCTTCTCAGTGAACACTGAAGCTTTCTTT
TRBV6-5	.	TRBJ2-7	.	CASREGPSYEQYF	TGTGCCAGCAGGGAGGGACCCTCTTACGAGCAGTACTTC
TRBV7-9	.	TRBJ2-6	.	CASSLTRASGANVLTF	TGTGCCAGCAGCTTGACCAGAGCCTCTGGGGCCAACGTCCTGACTTTC
TRBV7-9	TRBD2	TRBJ2-3	.	CASSIYGEPGLAGGDTQYF	TGTGCCAGCAGTATTTACGGAGAACCGGGACTAGCGGGAGGAGATACGCAGTATTTT
TRBV2	TRBD2	TRBJ2-1	.	CASREMVTGTSTYEQFF	TGTGCCAGCAGGGAAATGGTTACCGGGACTAGTACTTATGAGCAGTTCTTC
TRBV12-3/TRBV12-4	.	TRBJ2-5	.	CASKRRETQYF	TGTGCCAGCAAGAGGAGGGAGACCCAGTACTTC
TRBV4-3	.	TRBJ2-4	.	CASSQADRNIQYF	TGCGCCAGCAGCCAGGCGGACAGAAACATTCAGTACTTC
TRBV5-1	.	TRBJ2-5	.	CASGLGEPGKTQYF	TGCGCCAGCGGTCTGGGAGAGCCCGGGAAGACCCAGTACTTC
TRBV5-1	.	TRBJ2-1	few	CASSLAVFNEQFF	TGCGCCAGCAGCTTGGCAGTCTTCAATGAGCAGTTCTTC
TRBV4-1	TRBD1	TRBJ2-7	.	CASSQDPEGQSYEQYF	TGCGCCAGCAGCCAAGATCCAGAGGGACAGTCCTACGAGCAGTACTTC
TRBV7-2	TRBD1	TRBJ2-1	.	CASSRDRNNEQFF	TGTGCCAGCAGCCGGGACAGGAACAATGAGCAGTTCTTC
TRBV5-4	.	TRBJ1-6	few	CASSLDRNLLHF	TGTGCCAGCAGCTTGGACAGGAATCTGCTCCACTTT
TRBV11-3	.	TRBJ2-3	.	CASSLGNTDTQYF	TGTGCCAGCAGCTTAGGGAACACAGATACGCAGTATTTT